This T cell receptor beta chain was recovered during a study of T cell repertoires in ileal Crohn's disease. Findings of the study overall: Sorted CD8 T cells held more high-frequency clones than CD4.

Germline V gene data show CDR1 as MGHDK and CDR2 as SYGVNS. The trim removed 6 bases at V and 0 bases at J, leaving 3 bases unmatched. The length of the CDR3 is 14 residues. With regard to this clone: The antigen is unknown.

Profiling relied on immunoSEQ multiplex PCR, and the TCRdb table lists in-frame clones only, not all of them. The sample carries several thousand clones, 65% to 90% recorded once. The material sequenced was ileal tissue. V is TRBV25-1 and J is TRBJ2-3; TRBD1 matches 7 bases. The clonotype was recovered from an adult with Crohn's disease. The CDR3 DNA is TGTGCCAGCAGCTCGGGACAGAGCACAGATACGCAGTATTTT. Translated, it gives CASSSGQSTDTQYF.